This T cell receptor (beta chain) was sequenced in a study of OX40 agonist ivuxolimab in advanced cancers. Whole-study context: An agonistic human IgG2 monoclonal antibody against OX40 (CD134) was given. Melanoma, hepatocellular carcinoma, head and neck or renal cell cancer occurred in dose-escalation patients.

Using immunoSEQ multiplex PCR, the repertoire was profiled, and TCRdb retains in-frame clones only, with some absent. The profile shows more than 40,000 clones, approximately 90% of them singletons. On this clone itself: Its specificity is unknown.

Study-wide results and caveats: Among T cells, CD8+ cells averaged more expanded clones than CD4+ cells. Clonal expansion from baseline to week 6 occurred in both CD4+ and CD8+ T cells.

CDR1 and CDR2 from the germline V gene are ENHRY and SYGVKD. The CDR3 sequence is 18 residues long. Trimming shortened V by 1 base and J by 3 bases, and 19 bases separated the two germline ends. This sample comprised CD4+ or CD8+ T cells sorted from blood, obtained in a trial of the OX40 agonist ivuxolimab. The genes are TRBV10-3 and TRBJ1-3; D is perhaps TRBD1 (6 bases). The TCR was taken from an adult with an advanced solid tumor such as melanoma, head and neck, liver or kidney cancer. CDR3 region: CAISEFPRGGAGGNTIYF. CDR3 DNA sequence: TGTGCCATCAGTGAGTTCCCCCGGGGGGGGGCCGGTGGAAACACCATATATTTT.